This TCR beta chain was sequenced for a study of blood T cell repertoires in COVID-19. At the level of the study: There were acute and convalescent COVID-19 samples, and they came from the United States, Italy and Spain. Sources were T cells, B-cell-depleted T cells, or PBMCs; the material itself was cDNA or gDNA.

With 0 bases removed from V and 9 bases from J, the gap between germline ends came to 12 bases. The CDR3 has 14 residues. From germline, CDR1 is LGHNA and CDR2 YNFKEQ. Per the study methods: From reference gene primer amplification, estimates of nucleated cell counts were derived. Assay used: immunoSEQ multiplex PCR; TCRdb lists only in-frame clones, some missing. The DNA was the basis for D and trimming; V, J and clone size are from that table. The table lists about 59,000 clones, 91% of them singletons. The TCR was taken from a human donor in a cohort sampled during active COVID-19. The chain has TRBV4-2 and TRBJ2-1; D is unclear. Sample: peripheral blood. The CDR3 region has the DNA TGTGCCAGCAGCCAAGATCAGGTTCCCAGTGAGCAGTTCTTC. It is translated as CASSQDQVPSEQFF.